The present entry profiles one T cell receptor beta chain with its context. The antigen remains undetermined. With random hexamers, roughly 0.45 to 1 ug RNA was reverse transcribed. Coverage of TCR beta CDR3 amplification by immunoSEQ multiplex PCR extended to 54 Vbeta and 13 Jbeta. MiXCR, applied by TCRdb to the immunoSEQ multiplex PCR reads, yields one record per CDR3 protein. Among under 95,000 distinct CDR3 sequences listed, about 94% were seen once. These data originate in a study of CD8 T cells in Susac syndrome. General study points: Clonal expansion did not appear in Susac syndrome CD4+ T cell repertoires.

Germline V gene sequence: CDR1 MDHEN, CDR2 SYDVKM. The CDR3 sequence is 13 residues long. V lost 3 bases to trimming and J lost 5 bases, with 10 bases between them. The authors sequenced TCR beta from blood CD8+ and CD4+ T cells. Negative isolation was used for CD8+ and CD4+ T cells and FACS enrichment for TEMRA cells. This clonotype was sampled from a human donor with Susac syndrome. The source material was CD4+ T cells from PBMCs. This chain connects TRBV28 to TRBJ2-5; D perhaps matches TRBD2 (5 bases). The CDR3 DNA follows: TGTGCCAGCAGTTTTAACGGGGTGGAGACCCAGTACTTC. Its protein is CASSFNGVETQYF.